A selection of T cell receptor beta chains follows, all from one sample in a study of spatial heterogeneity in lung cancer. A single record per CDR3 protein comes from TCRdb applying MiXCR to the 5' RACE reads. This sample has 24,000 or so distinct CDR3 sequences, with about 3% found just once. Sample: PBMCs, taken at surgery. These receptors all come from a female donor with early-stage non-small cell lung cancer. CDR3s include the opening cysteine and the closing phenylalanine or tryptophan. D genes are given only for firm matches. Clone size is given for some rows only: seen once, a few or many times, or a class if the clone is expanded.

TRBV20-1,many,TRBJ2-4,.,TGCAGTGCTTTGCGACAGTTAGCCAAAAACATTCAGTACTTC,CSALRQLAKNIQYF
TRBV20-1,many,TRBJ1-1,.,TGCAGTGCGAGCGCTCCTTCGGGGTACACTGAAGCTTTCTTT,CSASAPSGYTEAFF
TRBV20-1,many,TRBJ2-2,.,TGCAGTGCTAGAGTTATAGGGGGGAACACCGGGGAGCTGTTTTTT,CSARVIGGNTGELFF
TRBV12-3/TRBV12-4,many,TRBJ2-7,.,TGTGCCAGCAGTCCAGGGACTGCCATCTACGAGCAGTACTTC,CASSPGTAIYEQYF
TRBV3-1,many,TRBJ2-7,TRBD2,TGTGCCACGGGAAGGGGACTAGCGGGTTTCTACGAGCAGTACTTC,CATGRGLAGFYEQYF
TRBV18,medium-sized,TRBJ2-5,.,TGTGCCAGCTCACCGCGTCCCGGGGAGACCCAGTACTTC,CASSPRPGETQYF
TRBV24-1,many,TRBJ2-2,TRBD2,TGTGCCACCAGTGATAGGGGACTAGCGGGAGCTAACGGGGAGCTGTTTTTT,CATSDRGLAGANGELFF
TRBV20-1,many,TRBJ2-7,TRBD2,TGCAGTGCTAGAGCGACTAGCGGTGTGGGCGAGCAGTACTTC,CSARATSGVGEQYF
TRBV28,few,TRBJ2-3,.,TGTGCCAGCATTCCCGTTACTATGAGGCCGGATACGCAGTATTTT,CASIPVTMRPDTQYF
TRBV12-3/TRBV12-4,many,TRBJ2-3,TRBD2,TGTGCCAGCAGTTTAGGACTAGCGGGAGAGGTGGGCGATACGCAGTATTTT,CASSLGLAGEVGDTQYF
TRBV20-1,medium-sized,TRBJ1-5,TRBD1,TGCAGTGCCTTGAGAGGGGGCCAGCCCCAGCATTTT,CSALRGGQPQHF
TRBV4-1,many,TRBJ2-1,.,TGCGCCAGCAGCCAAGATAAGCAGAGCTCCTACAATGAGCAGTTCTTC,CASSQDKQSSYNEQFF
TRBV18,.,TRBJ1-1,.,TGTGCCAGCTCACCACCGGCCAGGGTAGGGACTGAAGCTTTCTTT,CASSPPARVGTEAFF
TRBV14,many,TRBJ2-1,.,TGTGCCAGCAGCCGGACAGCCGCCTATGGGCAGTTCTTC,CASSRTAAYGQFF
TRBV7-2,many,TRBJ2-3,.,TGTGCCAGCAGCCCGGGGGGCTCAGATACGCAGTATTTT,CASSPGGSDTQYF
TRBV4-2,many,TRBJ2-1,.,TGTGCCAGCAGCCAAGGTAATGATGAGCAGTTCTTC,CASSQGNDEQFF
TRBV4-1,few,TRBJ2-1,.,TGCGCCAGCAGCCAAGGGGGGCTAGCGGATTATTACTACAATGAGCAGTTCTTC,CASSQGGLADYYYNEQFF
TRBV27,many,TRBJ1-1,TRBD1,TGTGCCAGCAATCGACAGGGCCCGAACACTGAAGCTTTCTTT,CASNRQGPNTEAFF
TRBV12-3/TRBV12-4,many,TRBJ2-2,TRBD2,TGTGCCAGCAGTTGGACTAGCGGGAGCCGCGGCACCGGGGAGCTGTTTTTT,CASSWTSGSRGTGELFF
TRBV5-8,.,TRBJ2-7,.,TGTGCCAGCAGCTTGCCATGGGTAGTCAGCTCCTACGAGCAGTACTTC,CASSLPWVVSSYEQYF
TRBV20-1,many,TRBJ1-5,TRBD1,TGCAGTGCTTCCACAGGGGACCAGCCCCAGCATTTT,CSASTGDQPQHF
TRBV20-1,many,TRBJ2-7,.,TGCAGTGCTAGAGGGGGCCGGGGCTCGCGCGAGCAGTACTTC,CSARGGRGSREQYF
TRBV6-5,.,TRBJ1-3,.,TGTGCCAGCAGCATCCAACGAGGTGGAAACACCATATATTTT,CASSIQRGGNTIYF
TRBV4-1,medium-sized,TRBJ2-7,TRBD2,TGCGCCAGCAGCCAAGAATATAGGGAGGGCTACGAGCAGTACTTC,CASSQEYREGYEQYF
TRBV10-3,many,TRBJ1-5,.,TGTGCCATCAGTGATGGGAGGGGAGGGCATCAGCCCCAGCATTTT,CAISDGRGGHQPQHF
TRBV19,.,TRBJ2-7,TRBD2,TGTGCCAGTAGTAATCGGGGGGGCCTCTCCTACGAGCAGTACTTC,CASSNRGGLSYEQYF
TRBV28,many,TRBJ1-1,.,TGTGCCAGCAGTCAAGGGTGGAGCTCGCTTGAAGCTTTCTTT,CASSQGWSSLEAFF
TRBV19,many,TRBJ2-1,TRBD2,TGTGCCAGTAGTAATACCGGGACTAGCAATGAGCAGTTCTTC,CASSNTGTSNEQFF
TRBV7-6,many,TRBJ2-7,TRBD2,TGTGCCAACAGCTCAGCGGGAGGTCCCTACGAGCAGTACTTC,CANSSAGGPYEQYF
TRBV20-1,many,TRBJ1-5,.,TGCAGTGCTAGAGATCAGGGTCAGCCCCAGCATTTT,CSARDQGQPQHF
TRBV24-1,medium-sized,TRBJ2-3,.,TGTGCCACCAGTGACTCCACGGGCTCGATCACAGATACGCAGTATTTT,CATSDSTGSITDTQYF
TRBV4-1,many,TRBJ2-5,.,TGCGCCAGCAGCCAAGTGGGGCGGGGACAAGAGACCCAGTACTTC,CASSQVGRGQETQYF
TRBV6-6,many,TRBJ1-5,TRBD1,TGTGCCAGCAGTTTGACAGGGGGCAATCAGCCCCAGCATTTT,CASSLTGGNQPQHF
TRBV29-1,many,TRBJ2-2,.,TGCAGCGTTGATAGGGGAAACACCGGGGAGCTGTTTTTT,CSVDRGNTGELFF
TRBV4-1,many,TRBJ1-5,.,TGCGCCAGCAGCCAAGATATCCATCAGCCCCAGCATTTT,CASSQDIHQPQHF
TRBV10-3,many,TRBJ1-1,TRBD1,TGTGCCATCAGCCATCAGGGGGCAGCCACTGAAGCTTTCTTT,CAISHQGAATEAFF
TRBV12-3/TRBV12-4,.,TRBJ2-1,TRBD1,TGTGCCAGCAGTAATGACAGGGTATCGCAGTTCTTC,CASSNDRVSQFF
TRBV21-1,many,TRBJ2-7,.,TGTGCCAGCAGCAAACTGCAGGGTCCATCCTACGAGCAGTACTTC,CASSKLQGPSYEQYF
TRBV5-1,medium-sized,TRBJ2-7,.,TGCGCCAGCAGCTTGGGCGGTGGGAGCCAGGACGAGCAGTACTTC,CASSLGGGSQDEQYF
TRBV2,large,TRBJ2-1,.,TGTGCCAGCTGGGATAGGTATGAGCAGTTCTTC,CASWDRYEQFF
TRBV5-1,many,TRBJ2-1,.,TGCGCCAGCAGCTTACCCCCCCTAGCAAATGAGCAGTTCTTC,CASSLPPLANEQFF
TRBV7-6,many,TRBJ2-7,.,TGTGCCAGCAGCTTAGACCCGGGAGACGAGCAGTACTTC,CASSLDPGDEQYF
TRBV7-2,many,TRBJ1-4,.,TGTGCCAGCAGCCCGGGACCAACAGGCGCTAATGAAAAACTGTTTTTT,CASSPGPTGANEKLFF
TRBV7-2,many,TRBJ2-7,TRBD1,TGTGCCAGCAGACGTGACCGGGACAGGGGACAGGTAAAATCCTACGAGCAGTACTTC,CASRRDRDRGQVKSYEQYF
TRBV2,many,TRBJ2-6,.,TGTGCCAGCAGTGAGGGTAGGGCTGGGGCCAACGTCCTGACTTTC,CASSEGRAGANVLTF
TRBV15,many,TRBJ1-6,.,TGTGCCACCAGCATGCCAGGCAGAGATAATTCACCCCTCCACTTT,CATSMPGRDNSPLHF
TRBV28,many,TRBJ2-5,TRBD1,TGTGCCAGCAGTTTCACCCCCATTTGGACAGGGTGGGAGACCCAGTACTTC,CASSFTPIWTGWETQYF